This T cell receptor (beta chain) was recorded in a study of vaccination effects on CD4 cells after COVID-19 (dated by TCRdb to the early 2020s). Notes on the research overall: In the ViraFEST assay, PBMC were stimulated with viral peptide pools, and TCR sequencing was then used to find antigen-specific CD4+ T cell clonotypes based on their expansion. Across the study, the median time from the second dose to post-vaccine sampling was 72 days (range 14 to 241). Two million PBMC per well were cultured in IMDM with about 4.6% human AB serum, around 10 IU/ml IL-2 and gentamicin, plus 10 ug/ml peptides. The study compared SARS-CoV-2 spike-specific CD4+ TCR repertoires before and after mRNA vaccination in COVID-19 convalescent patients and infection-naive vaccine recipients. Altogether, around 9 COVID-19 convalescent patients and a few SARS-CoV-2-naive healthy vaccine recipients made up the full study. Cultures from other donors in the study were sequenced with the Oncomine TCR Beta short-read assay on an Illumina iSeq 100. What the authors observed across the whole study: The study was limited by a small number of convalescent patients and lacked early post-infection timepoints. In healthy vaccine recipients, vaccine-induced clones were almost all SARS-CoV-2 mono-reactive, with only 1 of 255 cross-reactive with common cold coronaviruses. At late post-vaccination timepoints, both infection-induced and vaccine-induced clones showed marked clonal contraction, consistent with waning T cell responses.

After 10 days of culture, CD4+ T cells were isolated with the EasySep CD4+ T cell isolation kit. Each participant got two doses of an mRNA SARS-CoV-2 vaccine, either BNT162b2 or mRNA-1273. The absence of prior SARS-CoV-2 infection in healthy vaccine recipients was confirmed by negative nucleocapsid antibodies before and after vaccination. Half of the culture medium was replaced with fresh IL-2-containing medium on days 3 and 7. Each peptide stimulation condition was cultured in triplicate wells unless otherwise noted. Using Ficoll-Paque Plus gradient centrifugation, PBMC were separated from whole blood and then either used fresh or cryopreserved at -140C. Genomic DNA was extracted from cultured CD4+ T cells with the QIAamp micro DNA kit. CDR1 SGHNT and CDR2 YYREEE are derived from the germline V gene (reference sequence). The cysteine opens and the phenylalanine closes a CDR3 of 16 amino acids. Of all the DNA, just the CDR3 is kept, 48 bases in frame from base 1. At the junction V is shortened by 2 bases and J by 3 bases, with 17 bases in between.

The library came from the immunoSEQ multiplex PCR assay. DNA from the CD4+ T cells that had been cultured and isolated underwent TCR beta CDR3 sequencing. Under the source paper's analysis protocol: Non-productive TCR sequences were removed, reads were trimmed to the CDR3 region, and CDR3s of at least 7 amino acids were retained. The MANAFEST web app was used to identify antigen-specific clonotypes by comparing expansion in peptide wells with expansion in reference cultures. To be called positive, a clone needed expansion at FDR<0.05 compared with the reference and with all other wells, an odds ratio greater than 5, and a frequency greater than 0.1% in two replicate wells. A clonotype was called cross-reactive if it was significantly expanded both in SARS-CoV-2 spike wells and in at least one common cold coronavirus spike condition. Levenshtein distance calculated with the stringdist R package was used to assess CDR3 similarity, and unrooted trees were constructed with ape in R 3.6.1. The source is immuneACCESS, and TCRdb retained only in-frame sequences with V and J called. Part of the clones is not carried over; for the studies checked, unresolved V genes explain less than half of this, and the remainder is unexplained. Clonal size and the V and J genes are those of that table, whereas D and trimming came from the DNA. The sample yields tens of thousands of clones; about 67% were counted once. The top ten clones comprise approximately 7.7% of the sample.

As for this clone: Its cognate antigen has yet to be identified. No much larger clone is present one base from it, and per-base qualities are unavailable.

The specimen was CD4+ T cells from PBMCs cultured without peptide, collected after COVID-19 vaccination. This clonotype originated in a human donor who received a COVID-19 vaccine. The V and J segments used are TRBV5-4 and TRBJ1-2; the D segment could be TRBD1, given 6 matching bases. The nucleotide sequence is TGTGCCAGCAGCTTTCGACCCAGGGGCTTGGACTATGGCTACACCTTC. It is translated as CASSFRPRGLDYGYTF.